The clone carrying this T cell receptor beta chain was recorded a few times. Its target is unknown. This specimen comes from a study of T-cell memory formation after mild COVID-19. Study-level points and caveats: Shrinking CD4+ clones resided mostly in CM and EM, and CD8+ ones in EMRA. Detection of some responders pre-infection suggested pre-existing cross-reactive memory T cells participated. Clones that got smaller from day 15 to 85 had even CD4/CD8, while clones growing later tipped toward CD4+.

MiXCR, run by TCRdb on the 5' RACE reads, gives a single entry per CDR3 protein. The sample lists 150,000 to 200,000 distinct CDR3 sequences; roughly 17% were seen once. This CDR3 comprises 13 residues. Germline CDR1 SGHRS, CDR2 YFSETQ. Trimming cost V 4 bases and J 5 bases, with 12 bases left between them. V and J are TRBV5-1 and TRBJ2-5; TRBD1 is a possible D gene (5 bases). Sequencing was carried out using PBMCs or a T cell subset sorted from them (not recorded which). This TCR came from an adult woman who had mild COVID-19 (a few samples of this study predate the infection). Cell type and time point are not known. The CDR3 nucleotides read TGCGCCAGCAGCATCAGGGTGTGGGAGACCCAGTACTTC. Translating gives CASSIRVWETQYF.